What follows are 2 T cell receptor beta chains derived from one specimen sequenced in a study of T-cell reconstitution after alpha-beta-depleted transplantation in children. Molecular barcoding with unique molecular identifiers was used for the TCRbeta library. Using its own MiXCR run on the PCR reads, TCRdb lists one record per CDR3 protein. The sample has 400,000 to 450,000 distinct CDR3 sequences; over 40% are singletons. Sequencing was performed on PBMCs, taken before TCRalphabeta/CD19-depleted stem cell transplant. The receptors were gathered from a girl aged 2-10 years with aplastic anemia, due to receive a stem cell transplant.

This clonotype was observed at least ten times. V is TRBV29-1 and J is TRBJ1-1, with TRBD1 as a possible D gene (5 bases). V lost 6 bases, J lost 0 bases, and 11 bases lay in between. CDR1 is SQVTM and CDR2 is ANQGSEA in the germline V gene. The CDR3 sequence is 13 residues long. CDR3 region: CSVCRDLNTEAFF. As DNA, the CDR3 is TGCAGCGTCTGCAGGGATTTGAACACTGAAGCTTTCTTT.

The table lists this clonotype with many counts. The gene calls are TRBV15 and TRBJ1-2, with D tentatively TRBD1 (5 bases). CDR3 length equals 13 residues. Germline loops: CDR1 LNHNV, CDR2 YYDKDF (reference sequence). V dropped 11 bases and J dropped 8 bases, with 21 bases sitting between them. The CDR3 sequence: CALGGGSAGGYTF. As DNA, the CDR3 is TGTGCCCTCGGGGGGGGATCCGCAGGAGGCTACACCTTC. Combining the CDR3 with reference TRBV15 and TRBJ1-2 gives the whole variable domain DAMVIQNPRYQVTQFGKPVTLSCSQTLNHNVMYWYQQKSSQAPKLLFHYYDKDFNNEADTPDNFQSRRPNTSFCFLDIRSPGLGDTAMYLCALGGGSAGGYTFGSGTRLTVV.